The clone carrying this T cell receptor beta chain was recorded at least ten times. Antigen specificity is unknown. The data stem from a study of tumor and adjacent non-tumor tissue in lung cancer. Study overall: Aged roughly 30 to 85 years, patients included approximately 11 men and 4 to 6 women with stage I to III disease.

Regarding the study as a whole: Top 100 clones took a larger repertoire share in normal lung.

The template was RNA from unsorted bulk tissue. This CDR3 has 15 amino acids. Germline lookup yields CDR1 MDHEN and CDR2 SYDVKM. V lost 6 bases and J 5 bases, leaving 17 bases between the germline ends. A modified ARM-PCR protocol with three rounds of nested PCR amplified TCRbeta. TCRdb processed the multiplex PCR reads anew with MiXCR; each CDR3 protein has one entry. The sample lists tens of thousands of distinct CDR3 sequences, around 86% occurring once. This chain connects TRBV28 to TRBJ2-1, with a weak D call TRBD2 (6 bases). Source material: lung tumor tissue. This clonotype originated in a woman aged 45-65 years with non-small cell lung cancer. CDR3 loop: CASSVPGRGDNEQFF. The CDR3 DNA follows: TGTGCCAGCAGCGTCCCCGGGAGAGGGGACAATGAGCAGTTCTTC.